Each of the 18 T cell receptor beta chains below was sequenced from the same sample in a study of T cell responses to AZD1222 COVID-19 vaccine. The protocol was immunoSEQ multiplex PCR, while the TCRdb copy is restricted to in-frame clones and leaves out a portion. The sample has 100,000 to 120,000 clones, more than 90% seen once. The sequenced sample was peripheral blood, obtained 28 days after the second AZD1222 dose. Receptors originate from an adult who received the AZD1222 COVID-19 vaccine.

The CDR3 DNA reads as TGTGCCAGTAGTGGGATGGACAGCCCTAATGAAAAACTGTTTTTT. Amino acids: CASSGMDSPNEKLFF. The genes are TRBV19 and TRBJ1-4, with D possibly being TRBD1 (6 bases). Trimming pared 5 bases from V and 3 bases from J, leaving 13 bases between. The CDR3 is made up of 15 amino acids. The V gene's germline CDR1 is LNHDA and CDR2 SQIVND (reference sequence).

The chain couples TRBV7-3 to TRBJ2-3; TRBD2 matches 8 bases. Germline loops: CDR1 SGHTA, CDR2 FQGTGA. The CDR3 is 16 residues long. V was clipped by 6 bases and J by 0 bases; unmatched bases: 8. CDR3 sequence: CASSSRGAGSTDTQYF. The DNA of the CDR3 is TGTGCCAGCAGTTCGCGGGGGGCCGGGAGCACAGATACGCAGTATTTT.

The chain recombines TRBV7-9 with TRBJ2-5, with D hard to call. The CDR3 totals 11 residues. Trimming stripped 11 bases from V and 5 bases from J, with 12 bases between. The V gene's germline CDR1 is SEHNR and CDR2 FQNEAQ (reference sequence). The CDR3 DNA sequence: TGTGCCGCAAGTATCGGGGAGACCCAGTACTTC. This encodes CAASIGETQYF.

This clone was seen a single time. The chain joins TRBV5-4 to TRBJ2-3; D possibly corresponds to TRBD1 (5 bases). Germline V gives CDR1 SGHNT, CDR2 YYREEE (reference sequence). The CDR3 covers 13 residues. V was cut by 2 bases and J by 7 bases, with 11 bases left in between. CDR3 DNA sequence: TGTGCCAGCAGCTTAGGGGAACGGTATACGCAGTATTTT. Protein: CASSLGERYTQYF.

The V call is TRBV4-1, the J call TRBJ2-1; D not certain. CDR3 length: 13 residues. V shed 1 base and J shed 10 bases, with 11 bases lying between them. Germline CDR1 and CDR2: MGHRA and YSYEKL. The CDR3 protein is CASSQGLGREQFF. CDR3 nucleotide sequence: TGCGCCAGCAGCCAAGGGCTGGGCAGGGAGCAGTTCTTC.

The chain recombines TRBV4-3 with TRBJ2-1, with 12 bases fitting TRBD2. Germline V gene sequence: CDR1 LGHNA, CDR2 YSLEER. J was trimmed by 0 bases and V by 3 bases; bases with no gene match: 9. This CDR3 has 19 residues. CDR3 sequence: CASSQPRTSGALSYNEQFF. CDR3 coding DNA: TGCGCCAGCAGCCAGCCCCGGACTAGCGGGGCCCTCTCCTACAATGAGCAGTTCTTC.

The CDR3 sequence is CASSLNGAYEQYF. In nucleotides, the CDR3 is TGTGCCAGCAGTTTAAACGGGGCCTACGAGCAGTACTTC. V gene TRBV28 combines with J gene TRBJ2-7; tentatively, D is TRBD2 (5 bases). The CDR3 extends over 13 amino acids. Per germline, CDR1 MDHEN and CDR2 SYDVKM. With 2 bases removed from V and 2 bases from J, the gap between germline ends came to 7 bases.

This chain links TRBV2 with TRBJ2-5; tentatively, D is TRBD1 (6 bases). The CDR3 runs 16 residues. Germline values: CDR1 SNHLY, CDR2 FYNNEI. V lost 3 bases, J lost 5 bases, and 19 bases lay in between. CDR3 coding DNA: TGTGCCAGCAGTGACGAAGGGAGAGGGGGTTGGGAGACCCAGTACTTC. This encodes CASSDEGRGGWETQYF.

This sequence joins TRBV28 and TRBJ2-7; 7 bases are a match to TRBD1. In germline, CDR1 is MDHEN, CDR2 SYDVKM. Germline trimming cut 5 bases from V and 1 base from J; bases unmatched to any gene: 14. The length of the CDR3 is 17 residues. The CDR3 spells CASSEATTGWGSYEQYF. CDR3 DNA sequence: TGTGCCAGCAGTGAAGCGACGACAGGGTGGGGATCCTACGAGCAGTACTTC.

The chain is built from TRBV19 and TRBJ1-1, with a weak D call TRBD1 (5 bases). The CDR3 is made up of 13 amino acids. Trimming cost V 7 bases and J 1 base, with 10 bases left between them. CDR1 is LNHDA and CDR2 is SQIVND in the germline V gene (reference sequence). CDR3 nucleotides: TGTGCCAGTAAGGAGACAGCGAACACTGAAGCTTTCTTT. Protein: CASKETANTEAFF.

V is TRBV6-5 and J is TRBJ1-5; D is unresolved. Trimming removed 6 bases from V and 2 bases from J, with 8 bases in between. This CDR3 is built from 13 residues. CDR1 and CDR2 from the germline V gene are MNHEY and SVGAGI. The CDR3 DNA is TGTGCCAGCAGCGGTTCGGGCAATCAGCCCCAGCATTTT. It translates to CASSGSGNQPQHF.

The chain recombines TRBV4-3 with TRBJ1-5, with D possibly being TRBD1 (5 bases). Germline V gene data show CDR1 as LGHNA and CDR2 as YSLEER. The CDR3 is 17 amino acids. With 2 bases removed from V and 0 bases from J, the gap between germline ends came to 14 bases. In DNA form, the CDR3 reads TGCGCCAGCAGCCAACAAATAACAGGAAATAGCAATCAGCCCCAGCATTTT. Protein product: CASSQQITGNSNQPQHF.

In its sample, this clone was seen once. V usage is TRBV18 and J usage is TRBJ2-7; D not certain. Looked up from germline, CDR1 is KGHSH and CDR2 is LQKENI. Trimming left V 2 bases short and J 3 bases short, with 5 bases between. There are 12 residues in the CDR3. The CDR3 nucleotides read TGTGCCAGCTCACCAATGGGCTACGAGCAGTACTTC. Translation: CASSPMGYEQYF.

The chain is built from TRBV18 and TRBJ1-1; the match to TRBD1 covers 9 bases. The CDR3 loop spans 15 amino acids. Germline loops: CDR1 KGHSH, CDR2 LQKENI. Unmatched junction bases numbered 6, after V lost 6 bases and J lost 1 base. The CDR3 nucleotides are TGTGCCAGCTCCGGACAGGGGAACTCGAACACTGAAGCTTTCTTT. It codes for CASSGQGNSNTEAFF.

The rearrangement links TRBV6-1 to TRBJ2-7; 11 nucleotides agree with TRBD2. Germline V gene sequence: CDR1 MNHNS, CDR2 SASEGT. The CDR3 has 16 amino acids. With V trimmed by 0 bases and J by 7 bases, 8 bases remained unmatched. CDR3 DNA sequence: TGTGCCAGCAGTGAAGCCTCAGGGACTAGCGGAGAAGAGCAGTACTTC. It specifies CASSEASGTSGEEQYF.

The chain is built from TRBV6-5 and TRBJ1-5; D remains ambiguous. Germline lookup yields CDR1 MNHEY and CDR2 SVGAGI. The CDR3 sequence is 12 residues long. The germline V and J ends were trimmed by 4 bases and 5 bases, with 6 bases remaining between them. The CDR3 DNA reads as TGTGCCAGCAGTTTTTTGGATCAGCCCCAGCATTTT. As protein: CASSFLDQPQHF.

The V gene is TRBV2, the J gene TRBJ1-6, with TRBD1 matching over 9 bases. There are 17 residues in the CDR3. The V gene's germline CDR1 is SNHLY and CDR2 FYNNEI. V was clipped by 3 bases and J by 8 bases; unmatched bases: 11. The CDR3 loop is CASSDAGTGFRDSPLHF. CDR3 nucleotide sequence: TGTGCCAGCAGTGACGCCGGGACAGGGTTCAGGGATTCACCCCTCCACTTT. Filled out from reference TRBV2 and TRBJ1-6, the complete variable domain reads EPEVTQTPSHQVTQMGQEVILRCVPISNHLYFYWYRQILGQKVEFLVSFYNNEISEKSEIFDDQFSVERPDGSNFTLKIRSTKLEDSAMYFCASSDAGTGFRDSPLHFGNGTRLTVT.

J is TRBJ2-5 and V is TRBV10-3; 10 bases map to TRBD2. J gave up 5 bases and V 4 bases, and 13 bases lay outside the gene matches. Germline assignment: CDR1 ENHRY and CDR2 SYGVKD. CDR3 length equals 17 residues. Here the CDR3 reads CAISAVTSGSGGETQYF. CDR3 bases: TGTGCCATCAGTGCTGTGACTAGCGGGTCAGGCGGGGAGACCCAGTACTTC.